The sequence of this TCR beta chain was determined in a study of spatial heterogeneity in lung cancer. Whole-study results and caveats: Relative to follow-up, resection was when ubiquitous expanded tumor TCRs appeared more in blood.

This clonotype was seen at least ten times. The antigen remains unidentified. TCRdb reprocessed the 5' RACE reads via MiXCR and lists one record per CDR3 protein. The sample consists of about 45,000 distinct CDR3 sequences, roughly 20% of them appearing once. The time point: blood at routine non-recurrence follow-up after resection. Trimming left V 2 bases short and J 9 bases short, with 14 bases between. Looked up from germline, CDR1 is SGHVS and CDR2 is FNYEAQ. The CDR3 totals 15 residues. This chain connects TRBV7-6 to TRBJ1-6; D remains unclear. This specimen consisted of PBMCs, obtained at follow-up. This clonotype originated in a female donor with early-stage non-small cell lung cancer. The CDR3 here is CASSLLLAAGSPLHF. The CDR3 DNA follows: TGTGCCAGCAGCTTACTCTTAGCAGCTGGTTCACCCCTCCACTTT.